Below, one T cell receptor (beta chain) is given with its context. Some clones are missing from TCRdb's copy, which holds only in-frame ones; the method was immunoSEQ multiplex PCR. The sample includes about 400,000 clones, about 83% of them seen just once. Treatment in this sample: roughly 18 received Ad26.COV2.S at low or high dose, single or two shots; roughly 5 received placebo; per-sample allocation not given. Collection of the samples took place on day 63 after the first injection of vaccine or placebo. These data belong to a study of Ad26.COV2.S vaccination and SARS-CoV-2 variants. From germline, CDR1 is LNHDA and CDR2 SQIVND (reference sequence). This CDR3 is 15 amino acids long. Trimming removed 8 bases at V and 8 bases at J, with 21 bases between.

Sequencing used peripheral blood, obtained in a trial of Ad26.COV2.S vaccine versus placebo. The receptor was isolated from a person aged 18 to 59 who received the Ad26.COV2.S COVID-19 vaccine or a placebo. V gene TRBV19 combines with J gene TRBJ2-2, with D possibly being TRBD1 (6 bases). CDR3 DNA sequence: TGTGCCAGTCAGAACCTACAGGGTTTTGTGGGGGAGCTGTTTTTT. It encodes CASQNLQGFVGELFF.